The clone carrying this TCR beta chain has just a few counts. Its specificity is unknown. Eligibility required adulthood, ileal or ileocolonic Crohn's disease and indicated ileocolonic resection. The repertoire was sequenced with immunoSEQ multiplex PCR; TCRdb's copy has only in-frame clones and lacks some. The sample lists 8,600 or so clones; around 76% were seen once. This sample was taken from a study of T cell repertoires in ileal Crohn's disease. Study as a whole: Surgery for a complication: stricturing in 61%, penetrating in about 39%.

Study-level points and caveats: Compared with non-smokers, active smokers at surgery showed more clonal expansions. All patients with clonality above 26.8% had endoscopic recurrence.

The sample was ileal tissue. The receptor was derived from an adult with Crohn's disease.

The CDR3 is CASSLVPGRAEAFF. DNA for the CDR3: TGTGCCAGCAGCTTAGTCCCGGGGAGAGCTGAAGCTTTCTTT. This chain connects TRBV7-2 to TRBJ1-1, with D unresolved. Germline CDR1 SGHTA, CDR2 FQGNSA. The V and J ends lost 1 base and 6 bases respectively, with 12 bases between them. The CDR3 is 14 amino acids.